Each of the 9 T cell receptor beta chains below was sequenced from the same sample in a study of T cell responses to AZD1222 COVID-19 vaccine (dated by TCRdb to the early 2020s). Preparation of the library involved the immunoSEQ multiplex PCR assay. Imported from immuneACCESS, the table was reduced by TCRdb to in-frame sequences with V and J called. These copies leave out some clones; in studies compared against another copy, an unresolved V gene accounts for under half, and the cause of the remainder is not known. The sample table lists 85,000 to 90,000 clones, around 90% of them with a count of one. Of the sample, 5.2% falls within the top ten clones. In light of the paper, this sample's time point label describes: baseline before first vaccination. Interpreted using the paper, the treatment or condition label stands for: meningococcal conjugate vaccine given as trial control. The sequencing used peripheral blood, collected on day 0 of MenACWY control vaccination. These receptors were obtained from an adult in good health.

The V and J genes are TRBV5-4 and TRBJ2-1, with 10 nucleotides matching TRBD2. The CDR3 is 15 residues long. With 0 bases clipped from V and 9 bases from J, the junction kept 6 bases outside the gene matches. Germline loops: CDR1 SGHNT, CDR2 YYREEE (reference sequence). The CDR3 spells CASSLAPSGSGEQFF. As DNA, the CDR3 is TGTGCCAGCAGCTTGGCGCCTAGCGGGAGCGGTGAGCAGTTCTTC.

V usage is TRBV9 and J usage is TRBJ2-1; D may match TRBD1 or TRBD2 (6 bases each). CDR1 SGDLS and CDR2 YYNGEE come from the germline V gene. V shed 2 bases and J shed 9 bases, with 21 bases lying between them. The CDR3 contains 16 residues. The CDR3 coding sequence is TGTGCCAGCAGCGTCGGTCCCGGGGGCGGGTTGAGTGAGCAGTTCTTC. The encoded protein is CASSVGPGGGLSEQFF.

This sequence joins TRBV11-2 and TRBJ1-2; D is undetermined. CDR1 and CDR2 from the germline V gene are SGHAT and FQNNGV. The CDR3 covers 13 residues. V lost 4 bases and J 8 bases, leaving 14 bases between the germline ends. The DNA for the CDR3 is TGTGCCAGCAGCTCTACAGATTCTGGGGGCTACACCTTC. Translation: CASSSTDSGGYTF.

The table lists this clone with a count of one. The V and J genes are TRBV19 and TRBJ1-1; D uncertain. The CDR3 has 11 amino acids. Germline V gene data show CDR1 as LNHDA and CDR2 as SQIVND (reference sequence). The V gene lost 7 bases and the J gene lost 6 bases, with 9 bases spanning the gap. CDR3 nucleotide sequence: TGTGCCAGTAAGTCTCCAGCTGAAGCTTTCTTT. Amino acids: CASKSPAEAFF.

The rearrangement joins TRBV5-1 to TRBJ2-7; TRBD2 agrees at 12 bases. Trimming took 3 bases from V and 7 from J; bases not matched to a gene: 11. Looked up from germline, CDR1 is SGHRS and CDR2 is YFSETQ. The CDR3 consists of 16 residues. This CDR3 reads CASSSTASGGAEEQYF. The CDR3 DNA is TGCGCCAGCAGCTCGACGGCTAGCGGGGGGGCTGAGGAGCAGTACTTC. Filled out from reference TRBV5-1 and TRBJ2-7, the complete variable domain reads KAGVTQTPRYLIKTRGQQVTLSCSPISGHRSVSWYQQTPGQGLQFLFEYFSETQRNKGNFPGRFSGRQFSNSRSEMNVSTLELGDSALYLCASSSTASGGAEEQYFGPGTRLTVT.

CDR3 amino acids: CASSMSGANQPQHF. CDR3 DNA: TGTGCCAGTAGTATGTCGGGGGCGAATCAGCCCCAGCATTTT. The chain links TRBV19 to TRBJ1-5; the D gene is possibly TRBD1 (6 bases). Germline V gene lookup returns CDR1 LNHDA and CDR2 SQIVND (reference sequence). This CDR3 is 14 amino acids long. Between the trimmed V and J ends, which lost 3 bases and 4 bases, there was a span of 10 bases.

In regard to this clone: Different DNA sequences within this sample yield the same CDR3. This chain uses TRBV5-1 with TRBJ2-7; tentative D call: TRBD1 (5 bases). The CDR3 spans 14 residues. V lost 3 bases and J lost 0, with 10 bases in between. CDR1 and CDR2 (germline): SGHRS, YFSETQ. CDR3 in DNA: TGCGCCAGCAGCTCTACAGGAAGCTCCTACGAGCAGTACTTC. The encoded protein is CASSSTGSSYEQYF.

The chain carries TRBV2 and TRBJ1-4; TRBD1 is a possible D gene (6 bases). Germline-derived CDR1 and CDR2 are SNHLY and FYNNEI. The CDR3 sequence is 17 residues long. V lost 4 bases and J lost 3, with 18 bases in between. The CDR3 spells CASSGGRGSPPNEKLFF. The CDR3 DNA reads TGTGCCAGCAGTGGGGGCAGGGGATCGCCTCCTAATGAAAAACTGTTTTTT.

This sequence joins TRBV6-1 and TRBJ2-7; D may be TRBD1 (6 bases). Germline assignment: CDR1 MNHNS and CDR2 SASEGT. This CDR3 contains 15 residues. The V end was cut by 2 bases, the J end by 2 bases, with 13 bases between. In DNA form, the CDR3 reads TGTGCCAGCAGTGAATCCGGGACATTTACCTACGAGCAGTACTTC. It encodes CASSESGTFTYEQYF.